One sample yielded the 30 T cell receptor beta chains listed below, sequenced in a study of lymphopenia after photon versus proton radiotherapy. Sequencing was performed with immunoSEQ multiplex PCR; in TCRdb, only in-frame clones are kept and a portion is missing. The table lists about 60,000 clones, 84% of them singletons. The sample consisted of peripheral blood, taken from a patient treated with proton-based radiotherapy. The receptor set was obtained from a man between 60 and 70 years old with pancreatic cancer.

The rearrangement uses TRBV18 and TRBJ1-5; possible D gene TRBD1, 6 bases. The CDR3 length is 15 residues. V lost 6 bases, J lost 7 bases, and 19 bases lay in between. The V gene's germline CDR1 is KGHSH and CDR2 LQKENI. CDR3 in amino acids: CASSPSNNRAQPQHF. CDR3 in DNA: TGTGCCAGCTCTCCTTCTAACAACAGGGCCCAGCCCCAGCATTTT.

This clone occurred a few times. The rearrangement joins TRBV7-2 to TRBJ1-1; D call uncertain. Looked up from germline, CDR1 is SGHTA and CDR2 is FQGNSA. The CDR3 runs 12 residues. With 2 bases removed from V and 4 bases from J, the gap between germline ends came to 5 bases. In nucleotides, the CDR3 is TGTGCCAGCAGCTTATGGTCCACTGAAGCTTTCTTT. It codes for CASSLWSTEAFF.

J is TRBJ1-1 and V is TRBV2, with D possibly being TRBD1 (5 bases). The CDR3 totals 15 residues. The V gene's germline CDR1 is SNHLY and CDR2 FYNNEI. V lost 5 bases and J lost 4, with 17 bases in between. The CDR3 nucleotides read TGTGCCAGCAGTCCAGGGATGGGCCGGGGCACTGAAGCTTTCTTT. Its protein product is CASSPGMGRGTEAFF.

V is TRBV4-2 and J is TRBJ2-7; no clear D gene. The CDR3 totals 16 residues. Germline CDR1 and CDR2: LGHNA and YNFKEQ. The V end was cut by 0 bases, the J end by 4 bases, with 16 bases between. CDR3 loop: CASSQEGQPQTYEQYF. Written as DNA, the CDR3 is TGTGCCAGCAGCCAAGAAGGGCAGCCACAAACATACGAGCAGTACTTC.

The V call is TRBV29-1, the J call TRBJ2-3, with D perhaps assigned TRBD1 or TRBD2 (5 bases each). V was shortened by 0 bases and J by 3 bases, with 22 bases between the two germline ends. Germline CDR1 is SQVTM and CDR2 is ANQGSEA. This CDR3 contains 18 residues. For the CDR3, the DNA is TGCAGCGTTGAAGATTTGGATATTTGGGGGTCCGGGACAGATACGCAGTATTTT. Protein sequence: CSVEDLDIWGSGTDTQYF.

This sequence joins TRBV7-2 and TRBJ2-1; no definite D call. Trimming left V 2 bases short and J 4 bases short, with 9 bases between. Germline V CDR1 and CDR2: SGHTA, FQGNSA. This CDR3 has 14 amino acids. CDR3 nucleotide sequence: TGTGCCAGCAGCTTACATCTTAATTACAATGAGCAGTTCTTC. The encoded protein is CASSLHLNYNEQFF. Full variable domain (remainder filled in from reference TRBV7-2 and TRBJ2-1): GAGVSQSPSNKVTEKGKDVELRCDPISGHTALYWYRQSLGQGLEFLIYFQGNSAPDKSGLPSDRFSAERTGGSVSTLTIQRTQQEDSAVYLCASSLHLNYNEQFFGPGTRLTVL.

This clone was found a few times. The chain has TRBV2 and TRBJ2-1; 9 nucleotides agree with TRBD1. Unmatched junction bases numbered 2, after V lost 5 bases and J lost 3 bases. The length of the CDR3 is 14 residues. Germline V gene lookup returns CDR1 SNHLY and CDR2 FYNNEI. CDR3 sequence reads: CASSLTGGYNEQFF. DNA for the CDR3: TGTGCCAGCAGTTTGACAGGGGGCTACAATGAGCAGTTCTTC.

This chain connects TRBV9 to TRBJ2-3; 9 bases agree with TRBD2. CDR1 is SGDLS and CDR2 is YYNGEE in the germline V gene. The CDR3 has 17 residues. Losses at the gene ends were 7 bases for V and 2 bases for J; bases not matched to a gene: 14. DNA of the CDR3: TGTGCCAGCGGACTCGCCATAGCGGGAGTGCCCACAGATACGCAGTATTTT. This sequence encodes CASGLAIAGVPTDTQYF.

This clone was observed once. This rearrangement joins TRBV5-1 to TRBJ1-2; 9 bases are a match to TRBD1. The CDR3 is 13 amino acids. With V trimmed by 4 bases and J by 6 bases, 4 bases remained unmatched. CDR1 is SGHRS and CDR2 is YFSETQ in the germline V gene. The CDR3 DNA follows: TGCGCCAGCAGCGCCGGGACAGGGAATGGCTACACCTTC. Its translation is CASSAGTGNGYTF.

The chain uses TRBV7-6 and TRBJ2-2; 9 positions match TRBD1. The CDR3 totals 17 residues. CDR1 and CDR2 (germline): SGHVS, FNYEAQ. The J segment lost 4 bases and the V segment lost 5 bases, leaving 11 bases of the junction unmatched. This CDR3 reads CASSLLTGGGGTGELFF. DNA of the CDR3: TGTGCCAGCAGCCTTCTAACAGGGGGCGGCGGCACCGGGGAGCTGTTTTTT.

This clone was seen just once. CDR3 nucleotide sequence: TGTGCCAGCAGCTCCACCGGACTTATGGAGTATGGCTACACCTTC. Encoded protein: CASSSTGLMEYGYTF. This chain uses TRBV7-8 with TRBJ1-2; D is unresolved. V gave up 4 bases and J gave up 5 bases, with 17 bases separating them. Germline V gene lookup returns CDR1 SGHVS and CDR2 FQNEAQ. The CDR3 covers 15 residues.

This clone was seen a few times. The chain carries TRBV19 and TRBJ2-1; D not resolved. CDR3 length: 15 amino acids. Per the germline V gene, CDR1 is LNHDA and CDR2 is SQIVND (reference sequence). V was shortened by 4 bases and J by 8 bases, with 18 bases between the two germline ends. CDR3 sequence: CASSTSFFRMDEQFF. The CDR3 bases are TGTGCCAGTAGTACCTCGTTCTTTCGGATGGATGAGCAGTTCTTC.

This chain links TRBV11-2 with TRBJ1-1, with 10 bases matching TRBD1. CDR3 length equals 15 residues. V lost 5 bases and J lost 4; bases outside the gene matches: 7. Germline loops: CDR1 SGHAT, CDR2 FQNNGV. The CDR3 here is CASSLWTGGSTEAFF. The CDR3 coding sequence is TGTGCCAGCAGCCTATGGACAGGGGGGAGCACTGAAGCTTTCTTT.

This clone came up once. Other DNA sequences of this sample code for an identical CDR3. J is TRBJ1-3 and V is TRBV18; D unresolved. The germline CDR1 and CDR2 sequences are KGHSH and LQKENI. The CDR3 spans 14 residues. Trimming left V 4 bases short and J 0 bases short, with 7 bases between. The CDR3 loop reads CASSLQGSGNTIYF. The DNA of the CDR3 is TGTGCCAGCTCACTTCAAGGCTCTGGAAACACCATATATTTT.

Only one count was recorded for this clone. The genes are TRBV19 and TRBJ1-5; no definite D call. The CDR3 has 13 amino acids. V was clipped by 4 bases and J by 4 bases, with 8 bases between them. CDR1 is LNHDA, CDR2 SQIVND, per germline (reference sequence). CDR3 nucleotides: TGTGCCAGTAGTAGGCAGGTTAATCAGCCCCAGCATTTT. It codes for CASSRQVNQPQHF.

This clone turned up a few times. The chain joins TRBV5-8 to TRBJ1-2, with D unresolved. Germline loops: CDR1 SGHTS, CDR2 YDEGEE. The germline V and J ends were trimmed by 0 bases and 4 bases, with 16 bases remaining between them. This CDR3 region has 16 residues. For the CDR3, the DNA is TGTGCCAGCAGCTTGGAGGGCGGCGGAACCCCCTATGGCTACACCTTC. Translated, it gives CASSLEGGGTPYGYTF.

The gene calls are TRBV19 and TRBJ2-7; TRBD2 matches 9 bases. The germline V gene has CDR1 LNHDA and CDR2 SQIVND (reference sequence). This CDR3 has 13 amino acids. With V trimmed by 3 bases and J by 6 bases, 3 bases remained unmatched. CDR3 amino acids: CASSMSAGGEQYF. Written as DNA, the CDR3 is TGTGCCAGTAGTATGTCAGCGGGAGGCGAGCAGTACTTC.

Of note for this clone: The same CDR3 also results from other DNA sequences found in this sample. This chain links TRBV29-1 with TRBJ1-1; the match to TRBD1 covers 8 bases. The CDR3 is made up of 16 amino acids. Per the germline V gene, CDR1 is SQVTM and CDR2 is ANQGSEA. V was clipped by 4 bases and J by 1 base; unmatched bases: 11. DNA for the CDR3: TGCAGCGTTGGAGTTCGGGCAGGGGGCTCGAACACTGAAGCTTTCTTT. Amino acids: CSVGVRAGGSNTEAFF.

The chain is built from TRBV11-3 and TRBJ2-7; 10 nucleotides line up with TRBD1. From germline, CDR1 is SGHNT and CDR2 YENEEA. This CDR3 contains 16 residues. Trimming took 1 base from V and 0 from J; bases not matched to a gene: 3. The CDR3 loop is CASSLGTGGSSYEQYF. The CDR3 region has the DNA TGTGCCAGCAGCTTAGGGACAGGGGGAAGCTCCTACGAGCAGTACTTC.

This chain links TRBV18 with TRBJ1-1; the D is unclear. The germline V gene has CDR1 KGHSH and CDR2 LQKENI. V was cut by 6 bases and J by 4 bases, with 18 bases left in between. The CDR3 runs 15 residues. The CDR3 nucleotides read TGTGCCAGCTCTTACTCCACGGGGTCGGCCACTGAAGCTTTCTTT. Amino acids: CASSYSTGSATEAFF.

This chain uses TRBV7-2 with TRBJ2-7, with a possible D match to TRBD2 (6 bases). The V end was cut by 2 bases, the J end by 7 bases, with 15 bases between. This CDR3 comprises 14 residues. Germline CDR1 SGHTA, CDR2 FQGNSA. CDR3 loop: CASSLLATIGEQYF. In nucleotides, the CDR3 is TGTGCCAGCAGCTTACTAGCGACAATAGGGGAGCAGTACTTC.

The rearrangement joins TRBV6-5 to TRBJ1-2; D unclear. Germline V gene sequence: CDR1 MNHEY, CDR2 SVGAGI. V shed 6 bases and J shed 5 bases, with 13 bases lying between them. The CDR3 contains 13 residues. The CDR3 loop is CASSRTYEYGYTF. CDR3 nucleotide sequence: TGTGCCAGCAGCCGGACTTATGAATATGGCTACACCTTC.

The chain carries TRBV5-4 and TRBJ2-5; D possibly corresponds to TRBD2 (5 bases). The V gene lost 4 bases and the J gene lost 5 bases, with 15 bases spanning the gap. This CDR3 comprises 14 residues. From germline, CDR1 is SGHNT and CDR2 YYREEE (reference sequence). Here the CDR3 DNA reads TGTGCCAGCAGCAAAGGGAGCGGCGGCGAGACCCAGTACTTC. This encodes CASSKGSGGETQYF.

As DNA, the CDR3 is TGTGCCAGCAGTTCGGGACAGGGATCTGGGGCCAACGTCCTGACTTTC. Its protein is CASSSGQGSGANVLTF. This chain uses TRBV6-4 with TRBJ2-6; 9 bases align to TRBD1. With V trimmed by 5 bases and J by 1 base, 3 bases remained unmatched. CDR1 and CDR2 (germline): MRHNA, SNTAGT. This CDR3 has 16 amino acids.

This sequence joins TRBV19 and TRBJ2-3; TRBD1 matches at 9 bases. V lost 3 bases and J lost 2; bases outside the gene matches: 6. Germline V lookup: CDR1 LNHDA, CDR2 SQIVND (reference sequence). The CDR3 contains 16 residues. CDR3 nucleotides: TGTGCCAGTAGTATGGGACAGGGAAGAGCCACAGATACGCAGTATTTT. Its protein is CASSMGQGRATDTQYF.

About this clone itself: A junction end diverges from the germline sequence, so it may reflect a read error. Other DNA sequences of this sample code for an identical CDR3. V usage is TRBV19 and J usage is TRBJ2-7; D remains unclear. CDR1 LNHDA and CDR2 SQIVND come from the germline V gene (reference sequence). The CDR3 has 13 residues. The CDR3 protein is CASSIGGSTEQYF. CDR3 DNA sequence: TGCGCCAGTAGTATCGGTGGCAGCACCGAGCAGTACTTC.

This chain uses TRBV27 with TRBJ2-2; maybe TRBD2 (7 bases). V lost 1 base and J 4 bases, leaving 10 bases between the germline ends. The CDR3 is 15 amino acids. The V gene's germline CDR1 is MNHEY and CDR2 SMNVEV (reference sequence). In DNA, the CDR3 is TGTGCCAGCAGTTTATGGGGGGGCGGCACCGGGGAGCTGTTTTTT. Protein sequence: CASSLWGGGTGELFF.

The chain is built from TRBV5-1 and TRBJ1-2; 7 bases align to TRBD1. The V segment lost 4 bases and the J segment 5 bases; nucleotides outside the gene matches: 8. This CDR3 region has 14 residues. Germline V CDR1 and CDR2: SGHRS, YFSETQ. CDR3 sequence (DNA): TGCGCCAGCAGCCCCGGGACAGCTACTTATGGCTACACCTTC. It translates to CASSPGTATYGYTF.

In this sample, this clone turned up a few times. This sequence joins TRBV11-2 and TRBJ2-1; D possibly uses TRBD1 or TRBD2 (5 bases each). Germline CDR1 is SGHAT and CDR2 is FQNNGV. V dropped 5 bases and J dropped 6 bases, with 20 bases sitting between them. The CDR3 totals 16 residues. The chain's CDR3 is CASSLGLGAGGNEQFF. CDR3 bases: TGTGCCAGCAGCCTGGGCCTAGGGGCTGGGGGCAATGAGCAGTTCTTC.

This clone has just one count. The rearrangement uses TRBV6-5 and TRBJ2-7, with 10 bases aligning to TRBD1. V lost 6 bases and J lost 7; bases outside the gene matches: 12. CDR3 length: 15 residues. Germline V gene sequence: CDR1 MNHEY, CDR2 SVGAGI. The CDR3 DNA reads as TGTGCCAGCAGGGGAACCGGGACAGGGGCCTTGGAGCAGTACTTC. Translated, it gives CASRGTGTGALEQYF.